This T cell receptor beta chain was captured in a study of identifying expanded T cells in peripheral blood. On this clone itself: Its target is unknown.

The study's findings and limits: Variance in clone template counts between two-week samples significantly increased with total template count across all healthy donors. Technical replicates showed about 1.2 changed clones; two weeks 15 to 20; four weeks 19.

Some clones are missing from TCRdb's copy, which holds only in-frame ones; the method was immunoSEQ multiplex PCR. The data show roughly 100,000 clones, almost 90% seen once. Germline V gene lookup returns CDR1 SGHDN and CDR2 FVKESK. V was trimmed by 3 bases and J by 4 bases, leaving 4 bases between them. The CDR3 covers 12 residues. The J gene is TRBJ2-1, the V gene TRBV14; D is uncertain. Material: blood. The sequence came from a person aged 18 to 70 in good health. This CDR3 reads CASSHDYNEQFF. The DNA for the CDR3 is TGTGCCAGCAGCCATGATTACAATGAGCAGTTCTTC. The full variable domain, with the rest looked up from reference TRBV14 and TRBJ2-1, is EAGVTQFPSHSVIEKGQTVTLRCDPISGHDNLYWYRRVMGKEIKFLLHFVKESKQDESGMPNNRFLAERTGGTYSTLKVQPAELEDSGVYFCASSHDYNEQFFGPGTRLTVL.